This TCR beta chain emerged from a study of regulatory T cells in long-lasting Graves disease. CDR1 is SEHNR and CDR2 is FQNEAQ in the germline V gene (reference sequence). Trimming stripped 0 bases from V and 6 bases from J, with 17 bases between. The CDR3 has 16 residues. Construction of TCR beta libraries relied on iRepertoire HTBI primers and on Arm-PCR targeting CDR3 regions. TCRdb passed the multiplex PCR reads through MiXCR, listing each CDR3 protein once. Of 300,000 to 400,000 distinct CDR3 sequences in the sample, approximately 15% were seen once. Time point of the sample: newly diagnosed GD, antithyroid drugs for less than 3 months. PBMC-derived RNA was used for the TCR library. The same specimen was also included in a second study, on T cells in Graves' hyperthyroidism and ophthalmopathy.

The V and J genes are TRBV7-9 and TRBJ1-1, with D maybe TRBD1 (6 bases). This material consisted of peripheral blood mononuclear cells (PBMCs), taken at new diagnosis, from a patient treated with antithyroid drugs. The TCR sequence derives from a man aged 35 to 55 with Graves disease. The CDR3 loop is CASSLAVRGPVPEAFF. The CDR3 DNA is TGTGCCAGCAGCTTAGCCGTCCGGGGGCCTGTCCCTGAAGCTTTCTTT.